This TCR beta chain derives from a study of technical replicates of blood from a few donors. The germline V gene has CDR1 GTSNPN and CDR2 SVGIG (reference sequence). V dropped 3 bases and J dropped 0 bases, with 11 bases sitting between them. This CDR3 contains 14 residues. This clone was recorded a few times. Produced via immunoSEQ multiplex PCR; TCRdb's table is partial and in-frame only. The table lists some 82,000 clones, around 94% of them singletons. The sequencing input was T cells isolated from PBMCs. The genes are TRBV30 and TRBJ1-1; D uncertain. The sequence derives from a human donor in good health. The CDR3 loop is CAWRELDLNTEAFF. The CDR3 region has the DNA TGTGCCTGGAGGGAACTAGACCTGAACACTGAAGCTTTCTTT. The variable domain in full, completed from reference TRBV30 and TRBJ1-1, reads SQTIHQWPATLVQPVGSPLSLECTVEGTSNPNLYWYRQAAGRGLQLLFYSVGIGQISSEVPQNLSASRPQDRQFILSSKKLLLSDSGFYLCAWRELDLNTEAFFGQGTRLTVV.